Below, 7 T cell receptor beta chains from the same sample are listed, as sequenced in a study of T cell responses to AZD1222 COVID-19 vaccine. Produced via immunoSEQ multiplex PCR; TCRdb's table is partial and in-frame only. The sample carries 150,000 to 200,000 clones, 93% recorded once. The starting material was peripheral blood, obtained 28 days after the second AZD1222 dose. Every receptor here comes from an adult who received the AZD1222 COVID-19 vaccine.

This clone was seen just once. The CDR3: CASSYLATLNTEAFF. CDR3 coding DNA: TGTGCCAGCAGTTACTTGGCCACTCTGAACACTGAAGCTTTCTTT. This chain uses TRBV6-5 with TRBJ1-1; D uncertain. The germline CDR1 and CDR2 sequences are MNHEY and SVGAGI. V was trimmed by 1 base and J by 0 bases, leaving 9 bases between them. The CDR3 covers 15 residues.

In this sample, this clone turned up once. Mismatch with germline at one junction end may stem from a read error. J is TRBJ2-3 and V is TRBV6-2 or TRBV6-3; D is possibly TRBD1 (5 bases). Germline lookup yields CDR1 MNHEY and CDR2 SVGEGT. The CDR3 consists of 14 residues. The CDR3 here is CASSDSRGTDTQYF. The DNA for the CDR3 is TGTGCCAGCAGTGACTCCAGGGGCACAGATACGCAGTATTTT.

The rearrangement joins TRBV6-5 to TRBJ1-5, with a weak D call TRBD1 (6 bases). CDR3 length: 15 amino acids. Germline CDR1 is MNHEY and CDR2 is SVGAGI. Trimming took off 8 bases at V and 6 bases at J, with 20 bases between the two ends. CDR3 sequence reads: CASGASQGLGQPQHF. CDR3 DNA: TGTGCCAGCGGGGCGTCTCAGGGGCTGGGTCAGCCCCAGCATTTT.

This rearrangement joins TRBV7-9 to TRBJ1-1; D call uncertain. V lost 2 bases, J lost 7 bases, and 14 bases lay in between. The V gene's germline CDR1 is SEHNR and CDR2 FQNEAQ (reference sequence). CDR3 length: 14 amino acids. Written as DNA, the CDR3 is TGTGCCAGCAGCTTACATAACTCCCGGATTGAAGCTTTCTTT. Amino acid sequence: CASSLHNSRIEAFF.

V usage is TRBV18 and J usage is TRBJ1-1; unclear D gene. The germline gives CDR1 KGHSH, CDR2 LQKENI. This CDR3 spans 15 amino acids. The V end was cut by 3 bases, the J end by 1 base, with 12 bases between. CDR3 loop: CASSPQRQTNTEAFF. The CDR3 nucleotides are TGTGCCAGCTCACCCCAAAGACAAACGAACACTGAAGCTTTCTTT.

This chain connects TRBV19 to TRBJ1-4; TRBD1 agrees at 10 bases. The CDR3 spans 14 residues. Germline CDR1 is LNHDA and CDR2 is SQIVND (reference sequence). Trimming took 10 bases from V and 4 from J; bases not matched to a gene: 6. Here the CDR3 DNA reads TGTGCCACCGCTTGGGACAGGGGTAATGAAAAACTGTTTTTT. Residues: CATAWDRGNEKLFF.

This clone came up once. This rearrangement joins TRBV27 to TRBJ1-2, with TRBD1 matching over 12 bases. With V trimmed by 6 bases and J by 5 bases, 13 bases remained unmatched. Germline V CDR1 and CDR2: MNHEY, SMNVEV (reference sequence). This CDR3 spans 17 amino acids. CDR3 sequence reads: CASSPSLRDRGPYGYTF. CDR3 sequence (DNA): TGTGCCAGCAGCCCCTCACTCCGGGACAGGGGGCCGTATGGCTACACCTTC.